The clone carrying this T cell receptor (beta chain) was picked up many times. The antigen remains undetermined. The data are from a study of regulatory T cells in long-lasting Graves disease. Broader study findings: The study found persistent patients shared more public clonotypes (roughly 2,500) than new patients (966). There was favoring of TRBV28, TRBJ1-2 and TRBJ2-5 in persistent disease.

Unmatched junction bases numbered 4, after V lost 1 base and J lost 2 bases. This CDR3 has 15 residues. Germline V CDR1 and CDR2: LGHNT, FRNRAP. Assembly of TCR beta libraries relied on iRepertoire HTBI primers together with Arm-PCR of CDR3 regions. TCRdb processed the multiplex PCR reads anew with MiXCR; each CDR3 protein has one entry. In the table there are 700,000 or so distinct CDR3 sequences, about 32% of which are singletons. Time point meaning: persistent/refractory GD, antithyroid drugs over 5 years with positive TRAb. The TCR library was made from RNA that had been extracted from PBMCs in TRIzol.

This rearrangement joins TRBV12-5 to TRBJ2-5; 7 bases map to TRBD2. The TCR sequence derives from a female donor with Graves disease. The starting material was peripheral blood mononuclear cells (PBMCs), obtained when the disease was refractory, from a patient treated with antithyroid drugs. The CDR3 nucleotides are TGTGCTAGTGGTTTGGGGACTAGGAGGCAAGAGACCCAGTACTTC. The encoded protein is CASGLGTRRQETQYF.